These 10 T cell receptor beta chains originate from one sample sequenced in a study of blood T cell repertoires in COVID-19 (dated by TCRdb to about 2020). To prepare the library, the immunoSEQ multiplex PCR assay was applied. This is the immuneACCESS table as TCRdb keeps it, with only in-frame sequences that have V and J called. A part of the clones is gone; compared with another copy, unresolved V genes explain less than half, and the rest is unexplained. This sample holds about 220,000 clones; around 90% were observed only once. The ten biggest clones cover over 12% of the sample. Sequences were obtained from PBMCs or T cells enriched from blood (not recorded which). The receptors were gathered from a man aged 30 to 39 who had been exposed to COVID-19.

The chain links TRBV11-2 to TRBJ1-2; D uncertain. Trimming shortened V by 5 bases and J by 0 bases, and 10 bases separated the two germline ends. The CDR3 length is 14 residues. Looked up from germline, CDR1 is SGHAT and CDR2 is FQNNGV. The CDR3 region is CASSDSGANYGYTF. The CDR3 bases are TGTGCCAGCAGCGACTCGGGTGCTAACTATGGCTACACCTTC.

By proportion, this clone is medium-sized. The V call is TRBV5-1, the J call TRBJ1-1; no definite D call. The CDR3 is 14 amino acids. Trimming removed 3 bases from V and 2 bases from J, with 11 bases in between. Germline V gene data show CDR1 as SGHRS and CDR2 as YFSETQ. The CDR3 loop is CASSSYSLNTEAFF. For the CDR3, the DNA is TGCGCCAGCAGCTCCTACTCCCTAAACACTGAAGCTTTCTTT.

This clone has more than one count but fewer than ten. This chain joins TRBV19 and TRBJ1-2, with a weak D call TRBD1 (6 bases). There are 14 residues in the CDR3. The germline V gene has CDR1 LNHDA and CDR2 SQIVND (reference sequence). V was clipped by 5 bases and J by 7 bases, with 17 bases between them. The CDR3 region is CASSSQGTQGGYTF. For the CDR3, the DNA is TGTGCCAGTAGTTCTCAAGGGACACAGGGTGGCTACACCTTC.

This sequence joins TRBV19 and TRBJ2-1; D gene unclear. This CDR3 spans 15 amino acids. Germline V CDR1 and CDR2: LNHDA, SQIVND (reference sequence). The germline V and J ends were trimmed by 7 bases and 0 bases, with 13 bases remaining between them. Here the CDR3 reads CASIDTSSSYNEQFF. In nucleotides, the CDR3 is TGTGCCAGTATAGACACGTCGAGCTCCTACAATGAGCAGTTCTTC.

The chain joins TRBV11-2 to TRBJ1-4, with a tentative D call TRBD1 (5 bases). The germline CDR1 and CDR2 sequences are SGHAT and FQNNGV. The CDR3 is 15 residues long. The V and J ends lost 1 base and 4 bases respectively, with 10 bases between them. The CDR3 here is CASSLAGGNNEKLFF. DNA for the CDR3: TGTGCCAGCAGCTTAGCCGGGGGAAATAATGAAAAACTGTTTTTT.

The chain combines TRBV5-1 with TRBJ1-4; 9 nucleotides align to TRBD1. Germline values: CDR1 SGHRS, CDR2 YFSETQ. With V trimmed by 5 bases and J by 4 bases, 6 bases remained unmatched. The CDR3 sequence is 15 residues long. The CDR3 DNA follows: TGCGCCAGCAGTTACAGGGGGCAAGTTAATGAAAAACTGTTTTTT. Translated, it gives CASSYRGQVNEKLFF.

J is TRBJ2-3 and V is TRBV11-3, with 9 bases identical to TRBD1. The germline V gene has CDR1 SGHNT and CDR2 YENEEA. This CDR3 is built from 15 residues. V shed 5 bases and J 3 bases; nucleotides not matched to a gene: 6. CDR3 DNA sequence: TGTGCCAGCAGCATGGATGGGACAGGGACAGATACGCAGTATTTT. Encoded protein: CASSMDGTGTDTQYF.

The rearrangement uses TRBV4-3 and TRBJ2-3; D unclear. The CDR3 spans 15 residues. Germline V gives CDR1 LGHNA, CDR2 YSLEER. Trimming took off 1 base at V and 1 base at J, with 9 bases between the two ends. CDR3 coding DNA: TGCGCCAGCAGCCAAGGGGTGCAGGGCACAGATACGCAGTATTTT. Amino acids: CASSQGVQGTDTQYF.

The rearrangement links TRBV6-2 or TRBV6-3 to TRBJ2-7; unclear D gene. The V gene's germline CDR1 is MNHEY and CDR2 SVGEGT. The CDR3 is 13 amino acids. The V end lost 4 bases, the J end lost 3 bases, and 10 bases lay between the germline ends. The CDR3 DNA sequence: TGTGCCAGCAGTTTCGGTCTTCACTACGAGCAGTACTTC. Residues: CASSFGLHYEQYF.

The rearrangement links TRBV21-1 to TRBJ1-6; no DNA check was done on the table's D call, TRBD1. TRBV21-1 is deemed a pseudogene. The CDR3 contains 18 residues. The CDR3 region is CASSKRFSTGSYNSPLHF. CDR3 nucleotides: TGTGCCAGCAGCAAAAGATTCTCCACAGGTTCCTATAATTCACCCCTCCACTTT.